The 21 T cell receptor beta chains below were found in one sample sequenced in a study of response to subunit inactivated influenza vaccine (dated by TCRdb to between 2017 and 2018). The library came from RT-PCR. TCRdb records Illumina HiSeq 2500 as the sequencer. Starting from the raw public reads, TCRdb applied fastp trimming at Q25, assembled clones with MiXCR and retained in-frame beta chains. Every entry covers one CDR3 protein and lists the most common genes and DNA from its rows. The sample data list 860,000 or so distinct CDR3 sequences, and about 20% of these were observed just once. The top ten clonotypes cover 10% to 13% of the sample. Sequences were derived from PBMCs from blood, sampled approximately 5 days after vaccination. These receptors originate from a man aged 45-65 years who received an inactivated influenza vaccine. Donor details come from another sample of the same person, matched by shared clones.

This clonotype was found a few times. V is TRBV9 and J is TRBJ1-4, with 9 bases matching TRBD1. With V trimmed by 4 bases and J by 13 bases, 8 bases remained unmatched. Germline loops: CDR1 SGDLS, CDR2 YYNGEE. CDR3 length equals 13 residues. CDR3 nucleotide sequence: TGTGCCAGCAGCCCGGGGGACAGGGAGTTACTGTTTTTT. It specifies CASSPGDRELLFF.

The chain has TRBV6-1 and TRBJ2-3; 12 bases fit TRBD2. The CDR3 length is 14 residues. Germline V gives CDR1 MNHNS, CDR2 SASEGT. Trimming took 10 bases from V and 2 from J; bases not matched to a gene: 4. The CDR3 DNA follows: TGTGCCACCCTAGCGGGGGGGCCCACAGATACGCAGTATTTT. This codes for CATLAGGPTDTQYF.

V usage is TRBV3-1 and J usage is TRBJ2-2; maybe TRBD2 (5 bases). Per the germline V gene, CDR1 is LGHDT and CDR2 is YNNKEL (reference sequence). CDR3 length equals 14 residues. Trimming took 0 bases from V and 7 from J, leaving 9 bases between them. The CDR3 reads CASSQDPGSGELFF. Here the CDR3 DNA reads TGTGCCAGCAGCCAAGACCCGGGGAGCGGGGAGCTGTTTTTT.

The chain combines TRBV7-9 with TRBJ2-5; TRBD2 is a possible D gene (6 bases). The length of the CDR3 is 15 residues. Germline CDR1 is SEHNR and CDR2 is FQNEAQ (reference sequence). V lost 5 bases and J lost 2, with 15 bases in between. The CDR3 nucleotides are TGTGCCAGCAGCGCCGCTGGGACTGCGCAAGAGACCCAGTACTTC. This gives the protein CASSAAGTAQETQYF.

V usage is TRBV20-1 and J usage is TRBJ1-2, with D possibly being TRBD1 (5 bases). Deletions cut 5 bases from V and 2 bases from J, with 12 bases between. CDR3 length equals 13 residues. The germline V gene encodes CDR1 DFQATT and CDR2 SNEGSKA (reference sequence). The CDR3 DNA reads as TGCAGTGCTCGGGGCCCAGGGAACTATGGCTACACCTTC. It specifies CSARGPGNYGYTF.

CDR3 sequence (DNA): TGCGCCAGCAGTACAGGGGACCAAGAGACCCAGTACTTC. Translating it yields CASSTGDQETQYF. The genes are TRBV5-1 and TRBJ2-5, with TRBD1 matching over 7 bases. The CDR3 totals 13 residues. V lost 5 bases and J lost 0; bases outside the gene matches: 1. The germline V gene encodes CDR1 SGHRS and CDR2 YFSETQ.

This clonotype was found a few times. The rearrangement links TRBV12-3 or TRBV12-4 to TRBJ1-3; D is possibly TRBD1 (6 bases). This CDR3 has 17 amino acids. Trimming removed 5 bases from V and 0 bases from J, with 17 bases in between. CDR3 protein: CASSPNPTGRSGNTIYF. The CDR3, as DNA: TGTGCCAGCAGTCCGAACCCGACAGGCCGCTCTGGAAACACCATATATTTT.

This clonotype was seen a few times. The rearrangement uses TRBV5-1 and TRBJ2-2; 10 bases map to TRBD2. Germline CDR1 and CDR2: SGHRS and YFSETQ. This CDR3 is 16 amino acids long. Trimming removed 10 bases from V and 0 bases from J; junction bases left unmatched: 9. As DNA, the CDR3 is TGCGCCGGGCGCGGGACTAGCGATCCGAACACCGGGGAGCTGTTTTTT. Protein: CAGRGTSDPNTGELFF.

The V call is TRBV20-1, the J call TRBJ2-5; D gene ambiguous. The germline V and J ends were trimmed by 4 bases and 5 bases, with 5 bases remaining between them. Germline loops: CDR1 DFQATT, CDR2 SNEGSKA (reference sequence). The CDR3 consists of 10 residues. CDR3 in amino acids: CSATVETQYF. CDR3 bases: TGCAGTGCTACCGTTGAGACCCAGTACTTC.

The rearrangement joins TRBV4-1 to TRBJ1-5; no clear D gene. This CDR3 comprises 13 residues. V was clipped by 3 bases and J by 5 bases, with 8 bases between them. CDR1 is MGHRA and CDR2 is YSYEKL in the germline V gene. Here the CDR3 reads CASSQESHQPQHF. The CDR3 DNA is TGCGCCAGCAGCCAGGAATCGCATCAGCCCCAGCATTTT.

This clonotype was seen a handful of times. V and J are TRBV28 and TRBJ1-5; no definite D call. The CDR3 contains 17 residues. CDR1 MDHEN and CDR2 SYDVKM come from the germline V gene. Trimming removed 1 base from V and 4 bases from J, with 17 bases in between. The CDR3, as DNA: TGTGCCAGCAGTTTATTAAGCTTGGACTTACGAAATCAGCCCCAGCATTTT. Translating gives CASSLLSLDLRNQPQHF. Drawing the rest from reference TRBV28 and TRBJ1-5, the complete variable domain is DVKVTQSSRYLVKRTGEKVFLECVQDMDHENMFWYRQDPGLGLRLIYFSYDVKMKEKGDIPEGYSVSREKKERFSLILESASTNQTSMYLCASSLLSLDLRNQPQHFGDGTRLSIL.

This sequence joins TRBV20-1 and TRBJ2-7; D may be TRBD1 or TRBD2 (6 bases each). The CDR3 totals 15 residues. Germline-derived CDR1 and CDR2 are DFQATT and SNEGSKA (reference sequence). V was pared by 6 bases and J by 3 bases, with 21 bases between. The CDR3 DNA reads TGCAGTGCAGGGGGTGCCGGCAACGGGGGCTACGAGCAGTACTTC. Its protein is CSAGGAGNGGYEQYF.

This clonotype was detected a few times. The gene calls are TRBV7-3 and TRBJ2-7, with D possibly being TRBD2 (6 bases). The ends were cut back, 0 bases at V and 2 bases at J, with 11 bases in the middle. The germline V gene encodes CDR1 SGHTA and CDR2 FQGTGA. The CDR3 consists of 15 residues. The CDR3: CASSLTSGEAYEQYF. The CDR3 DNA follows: TGTGCCAGCAGCTTAACGTCGGGGGAAGCCTACGAGCAGTACTTC.

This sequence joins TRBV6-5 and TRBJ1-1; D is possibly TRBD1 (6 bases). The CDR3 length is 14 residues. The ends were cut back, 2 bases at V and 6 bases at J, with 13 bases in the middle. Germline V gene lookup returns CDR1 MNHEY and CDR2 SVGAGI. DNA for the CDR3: TGTGCCAGCAGTTACCAGGGGATGTTTTCTGAAGCTTTCTTT. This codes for CASSYQGMFSEAFF.

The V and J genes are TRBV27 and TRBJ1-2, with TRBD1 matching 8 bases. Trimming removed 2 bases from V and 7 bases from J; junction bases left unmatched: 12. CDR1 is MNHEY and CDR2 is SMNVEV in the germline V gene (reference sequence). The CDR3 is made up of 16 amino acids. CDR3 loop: CASSLLQTGDPRGYTF. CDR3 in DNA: TGTGCCAGCAGTTTACTCCAGACAGGGGACCCCCGTGGCTACACCTTC.

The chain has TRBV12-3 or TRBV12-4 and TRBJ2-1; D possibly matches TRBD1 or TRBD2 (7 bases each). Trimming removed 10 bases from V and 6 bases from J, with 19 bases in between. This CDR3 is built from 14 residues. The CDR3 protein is CATGRTGALNEQFF. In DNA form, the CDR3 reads TGTGCCACCGGGAGGACAGGAGCACTCAATGAGCAGTTCTTC.

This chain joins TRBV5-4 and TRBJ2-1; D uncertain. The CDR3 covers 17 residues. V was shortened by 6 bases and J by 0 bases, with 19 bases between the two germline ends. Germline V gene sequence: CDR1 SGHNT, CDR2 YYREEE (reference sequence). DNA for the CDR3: TGTGCCAGCAAGCTTGGGTGGCCGGATAGCTCCTACAATGAGCAGTTCTTC. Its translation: CASKLGWPDSSYNEQFF.

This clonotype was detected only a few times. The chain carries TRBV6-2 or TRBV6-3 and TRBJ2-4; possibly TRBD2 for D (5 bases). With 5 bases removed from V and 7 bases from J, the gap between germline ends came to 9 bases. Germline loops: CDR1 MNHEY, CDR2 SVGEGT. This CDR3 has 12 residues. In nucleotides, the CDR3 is TGTGCCAGCAGTACCGGGGTGAACATTCAGTACTTC. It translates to CASSTGVNIQYF.

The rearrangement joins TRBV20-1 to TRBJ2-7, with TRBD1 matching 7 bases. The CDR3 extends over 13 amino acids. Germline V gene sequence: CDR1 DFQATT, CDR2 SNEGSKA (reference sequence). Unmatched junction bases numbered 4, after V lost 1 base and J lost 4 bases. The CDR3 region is CSARGKQGYEQYF. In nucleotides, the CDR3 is TGCAGTGCTAGAGGAAAACAGGGGTACGAGCAGTACTTC.

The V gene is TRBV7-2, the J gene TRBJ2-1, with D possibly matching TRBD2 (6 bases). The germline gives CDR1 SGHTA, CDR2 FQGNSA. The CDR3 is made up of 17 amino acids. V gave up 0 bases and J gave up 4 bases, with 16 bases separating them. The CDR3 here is CASSLASSGKPYNEQFF. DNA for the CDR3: TGTGCCAGCAGCTTAGCGAGTAGCGGCAAACCTTACAATGAGCAGTTCTTC.

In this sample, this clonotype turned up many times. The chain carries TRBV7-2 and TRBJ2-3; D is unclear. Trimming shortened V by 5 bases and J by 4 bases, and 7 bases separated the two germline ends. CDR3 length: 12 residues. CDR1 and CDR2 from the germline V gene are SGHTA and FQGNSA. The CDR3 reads CASSQRADTQYF. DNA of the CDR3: TGTGCCAGCAGCCAAAGGGCAGATACGCAGTATTTT. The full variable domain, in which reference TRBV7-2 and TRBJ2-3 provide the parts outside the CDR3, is GAGVSQSPSNKVTEKGKDVELRCDPISGHTALYWYRQSLGQGLEFLIYFQGNSAPDKSGLPSDRFSAERTGGSVSTLTIQRTQQEDSAVYLCASSQRADTQYFGPGTRLTVL.